Below are 26 T cell receptor beta chains sequenced from a single sample in a study of blood T cell repertoires in COVID-19. TCRdb keeps only in-frame clones here, not all; method: immunoSEQ multiplex PCR. This sample has tens of thousands of clones, with roughly 88% found just once. Sequencing was carried out using peripheral blood. The receptors come from a human donor in a cohort sampled during active COVID-19.

V and J are TRBV18 and TRBJ2-3, with D maybe TRBD2 (6 bases). Per germline, CDR1 KGHSH and CDR2 LQKENI. The ends were cut back, 6 bases at V and 6 bases at J, with 16 bases in the middle. This CDR3 is built from 14 residues. CDR3 residues: CASSHGGIVDTQYF. In DNA, the CDR3 is TGTGCCAGCTCCCACGGGGGAATCGTGGATACGCAGTATTTT.

CDR3 in amino acids: CASSQDLGRETQYF. The CDR3 coding sequence is TGTGCCAGCAGCCAGGACCTAGGGAGGGAGACCCAGTACTTC. This chain links TRBV5-4 with TRBJ2-5; D possibly corresponds to TRBD2 (6 bases). Trimming removed 4 bases at V and 5 bases at J, with 15 bases between. The length of the CDR3 is 14 residues. The germline gives CDR1 SGHNT, CDR2 YYREEE (reference sequence).

V gene TRBV9 combines with J gene TRBJ2-1, with a tentative D call TRBD2 (5 bases). This CDR3 has 15 amino acids. Trimming removed 0 bases from V and 7 bases from J, with 14 bases in between. CDR1 SGDLS and CDR2 YYNGEE come from the germline V gene. CDR3 coding DNA: TGTGCCAGCAGCGTAGGAGCGGACCCTCGGAATGAGCAGTTCTTC. It translates to CASSVGADPRNEQFF.

This clone has only one observation. The chain recombines TRBV3-1 (or the pseudogene TRBV3-2) with TRBJ2-5; 9 nucleotides align to TRBD1. Trimming at V came to 4 bases and at J to 3 bases, leaving 6 bases not matched to a gene. Germline values: CDR1 LGHDT, CDR2 YNNKEL (reference sequence). The CDR3 extends over 15 amino acids. The CDR3 region is CASSPNWDREETQYF. The CDR3 DNA sequence: TGTGCCAGCAGCCCCAACTGGGACAGGGAAGAGACCCAGTACTTC.

The rearrangement joins TRBV30 to TRBJ2-1; 7 bases are a match to TRBD2. CDR1 and CDR2 from the germline V gene are GTSNPN and SVGIG (reference sequence). V was pared by 3 bases and J by 6 bases, with 5 bases of the junction left unmatched. The CDR3 consists of 13 residues. The CDR3 region is CAWRGLVSNEQFF. CDR3 nucleotide sequence: TGTGCCTGGAGAGGACTAGTTAGCAATGAGCAGTTCTTC.

This chain joins TRBV20-1 and TRBJ1-4; 7 bases match TRBD1. Germline V gives CDR1 DFQATT, CDR2 SNEGSKA (reference sequence). The length of the CDR3 is 13 residues. V lost 3 bases and J lost 8; bases outside the gene matches: 6. CDR3 DNA: TGCAGTGCTAGTGACAGGGTATTAGAAAAACTGTTTTTT. This gives the protein CSASDRVLEKLFF.

The gene calls are TRBV5-4 and TRBJ2-7; maybe TRBD2 (7 bases). The CDR3 consists of 16 residues. The ends were cut back, 4 bases at V and 3 bases at J, with 20 bases in the middle. Germline V gene data show CDR1 as SGHNT and CDR2 as YYREEE (reference sequence). Here the CDR3 DNA reads TGTGCCAGCAGCCCCCCGGGGGGCGGAGGTAGCTACGAGCAGTACTTC. Its protein product is CASSPPGGGGSYEQYF.

This chain uses TRBV10-3 with TRBJ2-1; maybe TRBD1 (5 bases). CDR1 ENHRY and CDR2 SYGVKD come from the germline V gene. The CDR3 covers 15 residues. V was trimmed by 0 bases and J by 3 bases, leaving 9 bases between them. DNA of the CDR3: TGTGCCATCAGTGAGTCAAGGGGCTTCTACAATGAGCAGTTCTTC. This sequence encodes CAISESRGFYNEQFF.

This sequence joins TRBV5-1 and TRBJ2-7, with a possible D match to TRBD1 (6 bases). V lost 2 bases to trimming and J lost 2 bases, with 8 bases between them. Germline V CDR1 and CDR2: SGHRS, YFSETQ. This CDR3 comprises 13 residues. CDR3 amino acids: CASSLQGPYEQYF. The CDR3 DNA is TGCGCCAGCAGCTTACAGGGCCCCTACGAGCAGTACTTC.

This clone occurred a few times. V and J are TRBV20-1 and TRBJ1-1; no clear D. The CDR3 sequence is 13 residues long. The V end lost 3 bases, the J end lost 0 bases, and 8 bases lay between the germline ends. From germline, CDR1 is DFQATT and CDR2 SNEGSKA (reference sequence). CDR3 in amino acids: CSASGHLNTEAFF. The CDR3 DNA sequence: TGCAGTGCTAGTGGTCACTTGAACACTGAAGCTTTCTTT.

This clone was found once. The chain is built from TRBV18 and TRBJ2-5; D gene uncertain. V lost 3 bases and J lost 7, with 21 bases in between. This CDR3 has 16 residues. CDR1 and CDR2 from the germline V gene are KGHSH and LQKENI. The CDR3 region has the DNA TGTGCCAGCTCACCCCCATTTGCGTCAACCGGAGTGACCCAGTACTTC. Protein: CASSPPFASTGVTQYF.

The chain links TRBV3-1 (or the pseudogene TRBV3-2) to TRBJ2-1, with a possible D match to TRBD2 (6 bases). V lost 4 bases, J lost 5 bases, and 15 bases lay in between. This CDR3 is built from 15 residues. Germline-derived CDR1 and CDR2 are LGHDT and YNNKEL (reference sequence). The DNA of the CDR3 is TGTGCCAGCAGCCCCCGACTAGTTAGTCACAATGAGCAGTTCTTC. Translated: CASSPRLVSHNEQFF.

The chain uses TRBV24-1 and TRBJ2-7; D is uncertain. Germline CDR1 reads KGHDR; CDR2 reads SFDVKD. This CDR3 has 13 residues. Trimming cost V 5 bases and J 6 bases, with 13 bases left between them. CDR3 amino acids: CATSVGSQAEQYF. The DNA for the CDR3 is TGTGCCACCAGTGTAGGCAGTCAGGCCGAGCAGTACTTC.

V usage is TRBV6-5 and J usage is TRBJ2-7; 12 positions match TRBD2. Unmatched junction bases numbered 5, after V lost 6 bases and J lost 2 bases. The CDR3 has 15 residues. Germline V lookup: CDR1 MNHEY, CDR2 SVGAGI. This CDR3 reads CASRRLAGAPYEQYF. The DNA of the CDR3 is TGTGCCAGCAGGCGACTAGCGGGGGCTCCCTACGAGCAGTACTTC.

The chain is built from TRBV4-1 and TRBJ2-7, with 8 positions matching TRBD1. Germline lookup yields CDR1 MGHRA and CDR2 YSYEKL. This CDR3 comprises 14 residues. With 2 bases clipped from V and 1 base from J, the junction kept 1 base outside the gene matches. Here the CDR3 reads CASSQTGGSYEQYF. The DNA of the CDR3 is TGCGCCAGCAGCCAAACAGGGGGATCCTACGAGCAGTACTTC.

The chain combines TRBV7-6 with TRBJ1-1; TRBD1 aligns across 7 bases. This CDR3 contains 15 residues. CDR1 is SGHVS, CDR2 FNYEAQ, per germline. Losses at the gene ends were 1 base for V and 2 bases for J; bases not matched to a gene: 4. Here the CDR3 reads CASSLVPGGNTEAFF. For the CDR3, the DNA is TGTGCCAGCAGCTTAGTTCCAGGGGGAAACACTGAAGCTTTCTTT.

The V and J genes are TRBV7-2 and TRBJ1-1, with D perhaps matching TRBD1 (6 bases). This CDR3 is built from 14 residues. CDR1 is SGHTA, CDR2 FQGNSA, per germline. V lost 3 bases and J lost 3, with 11 bases in between. In DNA form, the CDR3 reads TGTGCCAGCAGCTTCCACAGGGATTACACTGAAGCTTTCTTT. Translation: CASSFHRDYTEAFF.

The CDR3 DNA sequence: TGTGCCAGCAGCTTATTGGACAGGGGGCGGCTGTTTTTT. It encodes CASSLLDRGRLFF. V and J are TRBV7-9 and TRBJ2-2; 11 bases fit TRBD1. The CDR3 totals 13 residues. The V segment lost 2 bases and the J segment 13 bases; nucleotides outside the gene matches: 3. Germline lookup yields CDR1 SEHNR and CDR2 FQNEAQ (reference sequence).

This rearrangement joins TRBV11-3 to TRBJ1-1; D is unresolved. The CDR3 is 16 residues long. Germline values: CDR1 SGHNT, CDR2 YENEEA. V was pared by 3 bases and J by 1 base, with 15 bases between. CDR3 nucleotides: TGTGCCAGCAGCTTCACGGAATTGAACAGGAACACTGAAGCTTTCTTT. Its protein product is CASSFTELNRNTEAFF.

The V gene is TRBV5-1, the J gene TRBJ1-3, with D unresolved. V lost 4 bases to trimming and J lost 4 bases, with 15 bases between them. Germline CDR1 is SGHRS and CDR2 is YFSETQ. This CDR3 region has 15 residues. The CDR3 DNA is TGCGCCAGCAGCATCCGTCCCGGGGAGGGAAACACCATATATTTT. Its translation: CASSIRPGEGNTIYF.

The chain is built from TRBV3-1 (or the pseudogene TRBV3-2) and TRBJ2-7; 8 bases align to TRBD1. With 5 bases clipped from V and 5 bases from J, the junction kept 14 bases outside the gene matches. Germline V gives CDR1 LGHDT, CDR2 YNNKEL (reference sequence). The length of the CDR3 is 16 residues. The CDR3 sequence: CASSTTSRGRRNEQYF. The CDR3 DNA sequence: TGTGCCAGCAGCACAACCAGCAGGGGGCGTAGGAACGAGCAGTACTTC.

CDR3 region: CASSQEQVGRSNYGYTF. The CDR3 coding sequence is TGCGCCAGCAGCCAAGAACAGGTCGGCCGATCTAACTATGGCTACACCTTC. The chain couples TRBV4-1 to TRBJ1-2; D is perhaps TRBD1 (5 bases). The germline CDR1 and CDR2 sequences are MGHRA and YSYEKL. The CDR3 extends over 17 amino acids. Trimming stripped 0 bases from V and 0 bases from J, with 14 bases between.

This rearrangement joins TRBV7-8 to TRBJ1-5; 9 bases are a match to TRBD1. CDR1 is SGHVS and CDR2 is FQNEAQ in the germline V gene. J was trimmed by 3 bases and V by 5 bases; bases with no gene match: 5. CDR3 length equals 15 residues. The CDR3 nucleotides are TGTGCCAGCAGCGCACGGGACAGGGCCAATCAGCCCCAGCATTTT. Translated, it gives CASSARDRANQPQHF.

The V and J genes are TRBV9 and TRBJ2-7, with a weak D call TRBD2 (6 bases). Germline CDR1 and CDR2: SGDLS and YYNGEE. With 1 base removed from V and 5 bases from J, the gap between germline ends came to 19 bases. CDR3 length: 16 residues. The CDR3 DNA reads TGTGCCAGCAGCGTACGATGGCCCGCGGGGCTCAACGAGCAGTACTTC. This encodes CASSVRWPAGLNEQYF.

The chain links TRBV21-1 to TRBJ1-6; the table's D call of TRBD1 was not tested on the DNA. TRBV21-1 is a pseudogene segment. The CDR3 consists of 20 residues. CDR3 DNA: TGTGCCAGCAGCAAATATGACAGACATGCTTTTAGGTCCTATAATTCACCCCTCCACTTT. Amino acid sequence: CASSKYDRHAFRSYNSPLHF.

The chain carries TRBV28 and TRBJ2-1; TRBD1 matches 10 bases. J was trimmed by 10 bases and V by 5 bases; bases with no gene match: 8. CDR1 is MDHEN and CDR2 is SYDVKM in the germline V gene. The CDR3 consists of 14 residues. CDR3 bases: TGTGCCAGCAGTGGGACAGGGGAAGTGAGAGAGCAGTTCTTC. Residues: CASSGTGEVREQFF. Filled out from reference TRBV28 and TRBJ2-1, the complete variable domain reads DVKVTQSSRYLVKRTGEKVFLECVQDMDHENMFWYRQDPGLGLRLIYFSYDVKMKEKGDIPEGYSVSREKKERFSLILESASTNQTSMYLCASSGTGEVREQFFGPGTRLTVL.